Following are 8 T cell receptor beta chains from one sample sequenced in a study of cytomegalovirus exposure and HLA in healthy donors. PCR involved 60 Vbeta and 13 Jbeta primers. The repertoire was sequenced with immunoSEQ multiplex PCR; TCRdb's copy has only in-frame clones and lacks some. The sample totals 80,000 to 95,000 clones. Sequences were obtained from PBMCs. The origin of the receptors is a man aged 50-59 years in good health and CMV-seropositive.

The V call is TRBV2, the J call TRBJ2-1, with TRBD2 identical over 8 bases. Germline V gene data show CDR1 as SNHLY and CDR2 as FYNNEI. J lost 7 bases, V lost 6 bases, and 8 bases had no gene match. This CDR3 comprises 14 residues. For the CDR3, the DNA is TGTGCCAGCAGGGGGGGACTAGGGGTGAATGAGCAGTTCTTC. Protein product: CASRGGLGVNEQFF.

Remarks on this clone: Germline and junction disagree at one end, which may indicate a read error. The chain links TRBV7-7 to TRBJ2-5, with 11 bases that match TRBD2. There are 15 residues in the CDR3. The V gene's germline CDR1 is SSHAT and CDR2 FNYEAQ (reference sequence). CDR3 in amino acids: CASSPGLADQETQYF. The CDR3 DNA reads TGTGCTAGCAGCCCGGGACTAGCGGACCAAGAGACCCAGTACTTC.

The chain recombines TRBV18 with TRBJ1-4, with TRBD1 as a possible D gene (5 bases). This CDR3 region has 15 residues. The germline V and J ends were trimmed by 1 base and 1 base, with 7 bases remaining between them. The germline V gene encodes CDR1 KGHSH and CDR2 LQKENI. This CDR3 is CASSPQGKTNEKLFF. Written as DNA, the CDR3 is TGTGCCAGCTCACCACAGGGGAAAACTAATGAAAAACTGTTTTTT.

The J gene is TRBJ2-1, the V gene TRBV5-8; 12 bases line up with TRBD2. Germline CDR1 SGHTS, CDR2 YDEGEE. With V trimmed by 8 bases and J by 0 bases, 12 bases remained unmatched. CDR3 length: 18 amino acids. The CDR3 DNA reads TGTGCCAGTCCCAGGCCGGGACTAGCGGGTTCCTCCTACAATGAGCAGTTCTTC. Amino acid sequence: CASPRPGLAGSSYNEQFF.

The CDR3 DNA follows: TGTGCCAGCAGCTTAGCGCTCAGCGGGACAGAGACCCAGTACTTC. Protein product: CASSLALSGTETQYF. The J gene is TRBJ2-5, the V gene TRBV7-2; TRBD2 matches 7 bases. J was trimmed by 4 bases and V by 0 bases; bases with no gene match: 5. The CDR3 is 15 amino acids. Per germline, CDR1 SGHTA and CDR2 FQGNSA.

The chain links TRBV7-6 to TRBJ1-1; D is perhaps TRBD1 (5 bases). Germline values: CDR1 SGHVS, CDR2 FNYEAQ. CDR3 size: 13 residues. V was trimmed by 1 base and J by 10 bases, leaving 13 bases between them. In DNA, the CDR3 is TGTGCCAGCAGCTTAGTCTGGGGGGAGACAGCTTTCTTT. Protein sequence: CASSLVWGETAFF.

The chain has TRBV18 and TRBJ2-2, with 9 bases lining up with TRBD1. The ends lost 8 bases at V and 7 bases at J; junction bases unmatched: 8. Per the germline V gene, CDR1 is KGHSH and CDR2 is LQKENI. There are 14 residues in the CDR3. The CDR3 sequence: CASTNRGQGGELFF. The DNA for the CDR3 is TGTGCCAGCACGAACAGGGGGCAAGGCGGGGAGCTGTTTTTT.

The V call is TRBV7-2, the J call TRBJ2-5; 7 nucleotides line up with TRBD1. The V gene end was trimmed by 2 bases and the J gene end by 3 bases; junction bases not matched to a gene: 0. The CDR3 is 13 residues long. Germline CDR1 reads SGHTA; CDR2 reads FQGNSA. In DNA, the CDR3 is TGTGCCAGCAGCTTACAGGGGGAAGAGACCCAGTACTTC. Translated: CASSLQGEETQYF.